This is a list of T cell receptor beta chains from one sample in a study of regulatory T cells in long-lasting Graves disease. A single record per CDR3 protein comes from TCRdb applying MiXCR to the multiplex PCR reads. The sample yields hundreds of thousands of distinct CDR3 sequences, roughly 13% seen once. The sample was also linked to a second study, of T cells in Graves' hyperthyroidism and ophthalmopathy.

Sequenced here: peripheral blood mononuclear cells (PBMCs), sampled at new diagnosis, from a patient treated with antithyroid drugs. Receptor source: a man between 25 and 39 years old with Graves disease. The CDR3 runs from the conserved cysteine through the conserved F or W. The order of the fields is D gene, V gene, J gene, clone size, CDR3 protein, CDR3 DNA. The D gene is left open where the match is weak. Expanded clones get a size class; other rows say once, few or many, or leave the size out.

D gene: -
V gene: TRBV24-1
J gene: TRBJ2-2
clone size: few
CDR3 protein: CATSEFTGELFF
CDR3 DNA: TGTGCCACCAGTGAATTCACCGGGGAGCTGTTTTTT

D gene: TRBD1
V gene: TRBV27
J gene: TRBJ2-2
clone size: -
CDR3 protein: CASFGQGRTGELFF
CDR3 DNA: TGTGCCAGCTTCGGACAGGGGCGCACCGGGGAGCTGTTTTTT

D gene: -
V gene: TRBV28
J gene: TRBJ1-1
clone size: many
CDR3 protein: CASSLSGTSEAFF
CDR3 DNA: TGTGCCAGCAGTTTATCGGGGACAAGTGAAGCTTTCTTT

D gene: -
V gene: TRBV15
J gene: TRBJ1-4
clone size: -
CDR3 protein: CATSRGAHEKLFF
CDR3 DNA: TGTGCCACCAGCAGAGGGGCCCACGAAAAACTGTTTTTT

D gene: TRBD2
V gene: TRBV29-1
J gene: TRBJ2-5
clone size: many
CDR3 protein: CSVQAGGLQETQYF
CDR3 DNA: TGCAGCGTTCAAGCGGGAGGCCTCCAAGAGACCCAGTACTTC

D gene: -
V gene: TRBV3-1
J gene: TRBJ1-3
clone size: -
CDR3 protein: CASSQIGGGNTIYF
CDR3 DNA: TGTGCCAGCAGCCAAATAGGTGGGGGAAACACCATATATTTT

D gene: -
V gene: TRBV28
J gene: TRBJ2-6
clone size: many
CDR3 protein: CASGAGWQLSGANVLTF
CDR3 DNA: TGTGCCAGCGGAGCAGGATGGCAACTCTCTGGGGCCAACGTCCTGACTTTC

D gene: -
V gene: TRBV6-1
J gene: TRBJ2-7
clone size: many
CDR3 protein: CASSVQDVGYYEQYF
CDR3 DNA: TGTGCCAGCAGTGTGCAGGACGTGGGATACTACGAGCAGTACTTC

D gene: TRBD1
V gene: TRBV5-4
J gene: TRBJ1-2
clone size: few
CDR3 protein: CASSPWTGAHYGYTF
CDR3 DNA: TGTGCCAGCAGCCCGTGGACAGGGGCCCACTATGGCTACACCTTC

D gene: TRBD1
V gene: TRBV5-6
J gene: TRBJ2-7
clone size: many
CDR3 protein: CASSTLTGGEQYF
CDR3 DNA: TGTGCCAGCAGCACTCTGACAGGGGGCGAGCAGTACTTC

D gene: TRBD2
V gene: TRBV7-2
J gene: TRBJ2-3
clone size: many
CDR3 protein: CASSLAAGEWTDTQYF
CDR3 DNA: TGTGCCAGCAGCTTAGCGGCGGGAGAGTGGACAGATACGCAGTATTTT

D gene: -
V gene: TRBV30
J gene: TRBJ1-5
clone size: many
CDR3 protein: CAWSGGAPGNQPQHF
CDR3 DNA: TGTGCCTGGAGTGGGGGAGCGCCAGGCAATCAGCCCCAGCATTTT

D gene: TRBD1
V gene: TRBV7-9
J gene: TRBJ2-7
clone size: -
CDR3 protein: CASSLVGQGAKGQYF
CDR3 DNA: TGTGCCAGCAGCTTAGTGGGACAGGGGGCGAAAGGGCAGTACTTC

D gene: -
V gene: TRBV5-6
J gene: TRBJ1-2
clone size: many
CDR3 protein: CASSSDTNFYGYTF
CDR3 DNA: TGTGCCAGCAGTTCGGACACGAATTTCTATGGCTACACCTTC

D gene: -
V gene: TRBV20-1
J gene: TRBJ1-4
clone size: few
CDR3 protein: CSARDRINEKLFF
CDR3 DNA: TGCAGTGCTAGAGATCGGATTAATGAAAAACTGTTTTTT

D gene: TRBD2
V gene: TRBV27
J gene: TRBJ2-1
clone size: many
CDR3 protein: CASSSTGGYNEQFF
CDR3 DNA: TGTGCCAGCAGTTCAACGGGAGGGTACAATGAGCAGTTCTTC

D gene: -
V gene: TRBV6-2/TRBV6-3
J gene: TRBJ2-3
clone size: many
CDR3 protein: CASRDYSSDTQYF
CDR3 DNA: TGTGCCAGCAGAGACTATTCCTCGGATACGCAGTATTTT

D gene: TRBD2
V gene: TRBV29-1
J gene: TRBJ2-7
clone size: -
CDR3 protein: CSVAQAPAGDEQYF
CDR3 DNA: TGCAGCGTGGCCCAGGCCCCTGCGGGGGACGAGCAGTACTTC

D gene: TRBD2
V gene: TRBV20-1
J gene: TRBJ2-7
clone size: many
CDR3 protein: CSARDLGGRPTEEQYF
CDR3 DNA: TGCAGTGCTAGAGATTTGGGCGGGAGGCCCACGGAAGAGCAGTACTTC

D gene: -
V gene: TRBV29-1
J gene: TRBJ2-2
clone size: few
CDR3 protein: CSAQGVSGELFF
CDR3 DNA: TGCAGCGCCCAGGGTGTATCCGGGGAGCTGTTTTTT

D gene: TRBD1
V gene: TRBV7-3
J gene: TRBJ2-2
clone size: -
CDR3 protein: CASSSGGEGELFF
CDR3 DNA: TGTGCCAGCAGTTCAGGGGGCGAAGGGGAGCTGTTTTTT

D gene: TRBD1
V gene: TRBV3-1
J gene: TRBJ2-5
clone size: -
CDR3 protein: CASSQARDRGPEETQYF
CDR3 DNA: TGTGCCAGCAGCCAAGCGAGGGACAGGGGGCCGGAAGAGACCCAGTACTTC